The present T cell receptor beta chain was sequenced within a study of sequential checkpoint blockade in melanoma. Overall study: TCRbeta immunosequencing was performed on DNA from 75 to 95 pretreatment melanoma tumor samples. Roughly 22 patients had matched tumor biopsies before treatment and at week 13 after nivolumab or ipilimumab alone.

Study findings and constraints: Response in arm A was associated with pretreatment TIL clonality.

This clone was found a few times. Its antigen remains unidentified. Documented treatment: randomized to nivolumab then ipilimumab (arm A) or the reverse (arm B). CDR1 and CDR2 from the germline V gene are GTSNPN and SVGIG (reference sequence). V gave up 4 bases and J gave up 4 bases, with 17 bases separating them. The CDR3 runs to 15 residues. Clones were read by immunoSEQ multiplex PCR, and TCRdb kept only the in-frame ones, dropping some. The table shows under 3,500 clones, with roughly 15% occurring only once. The V and J genes are TRBV30 and TRBJ2-1, with D tentatively TRBD1 (5 bases). The source is a human donor with melanoma. This specimen was tumor tissue (inferred from file names), taken from a patient given nivolumab and ipilimumab in sequence. The CDR3 region has the DNA TGTGCCTGGAAGACTCGGACACTGGGGTACAATGAGCAGTTCTTC. As protein: CAWKTRTLGYNEQFF. The full variable domain, rest sourced from reference TRBV30 and TRBJ2-1, is SQTIHQWPATLVQPVGSPLSLECTVEGTSNPNLYWYRQAAGRGLQLLFYSVGIGQISSEVPQNLSASRPQDRQFILSSKKLLLSDSGFYLCAWKTRTLGYNEQFFGPGTRLTVL.